This is a list of T cell receptor beta chains from one sample in a study of blood T cells in healthy people across ages. Using its own MiXCR run on the 5' RACE reads, TCRdb lists one record per CDR3 protein. The sample has some 1.5 million distinct CDR3 sequences, roughly two fifths seen once. The sample comprised blood. Receptor source: a woman in her late teens or twenties in good health. Both conserved end residues are trimmed from each CDR3. D genes are given only for firm matches.

TRBD1,TRBJ2-7,TRBV12-3/TRBV12-4,ASRTGTGNVEQY
NA,TRBJ2-7,TRBV6-1,ASSRGAEGSYEQY
NA,TRBJ2-2,TRBV15,ATSRDPRDGELF
NA,TRBJ2-1,TRBV5-1,ASSTQVSYNEQF
NA,TRBJ1-1,TRBV27,ASSPLDRRNTEAF
NA,TRBJ1-5,TRBV7-2,ASSSSRYSNQPQH
NA,TRBJ2-7,TRBV4-1,ASSPTPHSSYEQY
NA,TRBJ2-1,TRBV5-1,ASSLQGGLPSYNEQF
NA,TRBJ2-7,TRBV28,ASNYGERLNEQY
TRBD2,TRBJ2-3,TRBV20-1,SATGLAGDTQY
NA,TRBJ1-2,TRBV4-2,ASSQEFPGGLYGYT
TRBD1,TRBJ2-1,TRBV7-2,ASSGAGDRANEQF
TRBD2,TRBJ2-3,TRBV7-9,ASSPRGLGGTDTQY
TRBD2,TRBJ2-3,TRBV12-3/TRBV12-4,ASSFRTGSSGGISTDTQY
NA,TRBJ2-7,TRBV9,ASSPRPQSYEQY
NA,TRBJ1-1,TRBV20-1,SASRAMNTEAF
NA,TRBJ1-5,TRBV7-9,ASSLDWQPQH
NA,TRBJ2-5,TRBV5-1,ASSLSLQKQY
TRBD1,TRBJ2-7,TRBV20-1,SAWDRGYYEQY
NA,TRBJ2-2,TRBV7-9,ASSLAPGTGELF